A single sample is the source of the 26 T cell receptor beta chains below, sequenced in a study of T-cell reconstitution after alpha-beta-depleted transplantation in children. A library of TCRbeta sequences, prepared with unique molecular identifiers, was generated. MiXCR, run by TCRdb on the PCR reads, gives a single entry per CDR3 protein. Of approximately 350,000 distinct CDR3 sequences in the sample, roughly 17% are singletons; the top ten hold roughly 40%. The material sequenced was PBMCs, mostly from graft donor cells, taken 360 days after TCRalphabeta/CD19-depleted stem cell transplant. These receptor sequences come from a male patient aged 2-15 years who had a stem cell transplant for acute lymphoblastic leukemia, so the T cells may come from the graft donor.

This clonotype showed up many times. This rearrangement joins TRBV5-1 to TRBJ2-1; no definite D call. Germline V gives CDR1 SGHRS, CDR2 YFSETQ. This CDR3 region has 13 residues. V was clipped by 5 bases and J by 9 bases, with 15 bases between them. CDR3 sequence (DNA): TGCGCCAGCAGGCGAGAATTTCCGAGTGAGCAGTTCTTC. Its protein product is CASRREFPSEQFF.

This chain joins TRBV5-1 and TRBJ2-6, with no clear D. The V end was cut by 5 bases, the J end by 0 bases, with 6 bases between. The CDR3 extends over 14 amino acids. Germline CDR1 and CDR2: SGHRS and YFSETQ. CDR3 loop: CASRSISGANVLTF. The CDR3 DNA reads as TGCGCCAGCAGATCGATCTCTGGGGCCAACGTCCTGACTTTC.

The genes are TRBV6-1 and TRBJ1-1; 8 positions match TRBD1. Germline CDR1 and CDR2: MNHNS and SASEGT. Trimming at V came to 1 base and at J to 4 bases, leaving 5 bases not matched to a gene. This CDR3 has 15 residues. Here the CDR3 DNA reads TGTGCCAGCAGTGAAGGCGCAGGGGGCTTCACTGAAGCTTTCTTT. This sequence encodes CASSEGAGGFTEAFF.

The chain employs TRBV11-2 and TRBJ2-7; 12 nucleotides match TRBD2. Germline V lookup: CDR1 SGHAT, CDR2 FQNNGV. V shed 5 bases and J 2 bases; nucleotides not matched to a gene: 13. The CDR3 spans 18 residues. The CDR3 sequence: CASSPASLLAGGPYEQYF. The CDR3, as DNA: TGTGCCAGCAGCCCGGCATCACTTCTAGCGGGAGGGCCCTACGAGCAGTACTTC.

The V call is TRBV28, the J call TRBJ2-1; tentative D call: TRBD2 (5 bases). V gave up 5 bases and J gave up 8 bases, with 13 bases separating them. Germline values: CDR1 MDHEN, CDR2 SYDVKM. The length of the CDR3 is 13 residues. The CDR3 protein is CASSPPGVHEQFF. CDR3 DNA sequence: TGTGCCAGCAGTCCCCCCGGGGTCCATGAGCAGTTCTTC.

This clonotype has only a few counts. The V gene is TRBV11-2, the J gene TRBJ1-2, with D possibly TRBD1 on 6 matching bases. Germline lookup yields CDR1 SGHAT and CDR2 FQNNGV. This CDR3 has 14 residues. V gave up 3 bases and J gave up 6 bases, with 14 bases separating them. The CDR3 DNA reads TGTGCCAGCAGCTTCAAGGGGGAAGGAGATGGCTACACCTTC. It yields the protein CASSFKGEGDGYTF. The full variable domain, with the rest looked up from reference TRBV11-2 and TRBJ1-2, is EAGVAQSPRYKIIEKRQSVAFWCNPISGHATLYWYQQILGQGPKLLIQFQNNGVVDDSQLPKDRFSAERLKGVDSTLKIQPAKLEDSAVYLCASSFKGEGDGYTFGSGTRLTVV.

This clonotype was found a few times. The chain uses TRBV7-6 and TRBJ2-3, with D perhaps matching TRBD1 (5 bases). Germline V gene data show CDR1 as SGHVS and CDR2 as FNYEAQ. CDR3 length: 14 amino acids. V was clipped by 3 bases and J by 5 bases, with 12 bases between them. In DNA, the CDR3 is TGTGCCAGCAGCTTGGGGCAGGGCCAAGATACGCAGTATTTT. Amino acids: CASSLGQGQDTQYF.

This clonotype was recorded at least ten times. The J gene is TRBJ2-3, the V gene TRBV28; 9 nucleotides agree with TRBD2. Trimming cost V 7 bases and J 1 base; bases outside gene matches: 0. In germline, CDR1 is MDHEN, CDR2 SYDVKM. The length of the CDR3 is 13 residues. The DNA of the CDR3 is TGTGCCAGCATAGCGGGAGGCACAGATACGCAGTATTTT. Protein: CASIAGGTDTQYF.

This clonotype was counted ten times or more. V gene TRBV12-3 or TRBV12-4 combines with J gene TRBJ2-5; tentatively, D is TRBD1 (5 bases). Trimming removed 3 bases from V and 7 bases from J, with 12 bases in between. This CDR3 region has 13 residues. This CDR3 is CASSFRGVGTQYF. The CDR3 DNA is TGTGCCAGCAGTTTTAGGGGTGTAGGGACCCAGTACTTC.

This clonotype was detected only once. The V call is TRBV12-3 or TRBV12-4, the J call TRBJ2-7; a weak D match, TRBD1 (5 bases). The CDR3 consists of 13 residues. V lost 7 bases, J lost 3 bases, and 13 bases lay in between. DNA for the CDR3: TGTGCCAGCACCCCAGGGCGGATCTACGAGCAGTACTTC. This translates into CASTPGRIYEQYF.

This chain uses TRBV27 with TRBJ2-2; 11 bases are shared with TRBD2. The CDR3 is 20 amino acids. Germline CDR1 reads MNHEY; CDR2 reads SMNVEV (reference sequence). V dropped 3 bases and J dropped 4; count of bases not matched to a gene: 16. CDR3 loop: CASSLRARRLAGLATGELFF. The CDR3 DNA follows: TGTGCCAGCAGTTTGCGGGCGCGGCGACTAGCGGGATTGGCCACCGGGGAGCTGTTTTTT.

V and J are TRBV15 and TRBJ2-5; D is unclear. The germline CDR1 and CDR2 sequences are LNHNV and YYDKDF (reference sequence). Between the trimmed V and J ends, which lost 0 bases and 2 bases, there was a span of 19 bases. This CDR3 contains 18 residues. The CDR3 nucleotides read TGTGCCACCAGCAGAGATCTTGGATCCCCCTTATTTCAAGAGACCCAGTACTTC. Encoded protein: CATSRDLGSPLFQETQYF.

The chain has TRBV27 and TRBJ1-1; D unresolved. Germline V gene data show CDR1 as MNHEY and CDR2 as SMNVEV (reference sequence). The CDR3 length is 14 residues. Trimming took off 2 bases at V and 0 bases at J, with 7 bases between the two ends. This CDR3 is CASSLLRMNTEAFF. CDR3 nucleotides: TGTGCCAGCAGTTTACTCCGCATGAACACTGAAGCTTTCTTT.

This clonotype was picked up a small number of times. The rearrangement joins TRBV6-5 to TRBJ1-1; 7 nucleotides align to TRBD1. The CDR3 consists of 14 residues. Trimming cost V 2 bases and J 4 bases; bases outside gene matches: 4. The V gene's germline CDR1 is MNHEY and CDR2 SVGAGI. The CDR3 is CASSYRGRFTEAFF. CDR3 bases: TGTGCCAGCAGTTACAGGGGGCGATTCACTGAAGCTTTCTTT.

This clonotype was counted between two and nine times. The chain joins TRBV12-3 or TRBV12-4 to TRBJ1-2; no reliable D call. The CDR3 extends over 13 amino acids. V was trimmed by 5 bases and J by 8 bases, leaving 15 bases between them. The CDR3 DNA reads TGTGCCAGCAGTGCCGCCGGGGTGGGGGGCTACACCTTC. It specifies CASSAAGVGGYTF.

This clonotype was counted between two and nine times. As DNA, the CDR3 is TGCGCCAGCAGCCAAGATCTCTCCGGGACTAGCGGGTACGAGCAGTACTTC. This gives the protein CASSQDLSGTSGYEQYF. The V gene is TRBV4-1, the J gene TRBJ2-7; 12 bases are a match to TRBD2. Germline values: CDR1 MGHRA, CDR2 YSYEKL. V lost 0 bases to trimming and J lost 4 bases; unmatched junction nucleotides: 7. The CDR3 spans 17 residues.

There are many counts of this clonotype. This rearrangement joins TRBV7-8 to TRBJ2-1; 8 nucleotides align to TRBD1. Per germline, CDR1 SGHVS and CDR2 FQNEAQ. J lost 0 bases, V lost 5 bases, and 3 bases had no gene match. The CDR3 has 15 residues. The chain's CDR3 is CASSEGQVSYNEQFF. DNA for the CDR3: TGTGCCAGCAGCGAGGGACAGGTCTCCTACAATGAGCAGTTCTTC.

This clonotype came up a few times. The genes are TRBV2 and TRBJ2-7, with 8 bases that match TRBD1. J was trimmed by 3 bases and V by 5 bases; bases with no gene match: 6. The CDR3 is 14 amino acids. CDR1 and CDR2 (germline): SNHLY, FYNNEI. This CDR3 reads CASSTDREYYEQYF. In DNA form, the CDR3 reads TGTGCCAGCAGTACGGACAGGGAATACTACGAGCAGTACTTC.

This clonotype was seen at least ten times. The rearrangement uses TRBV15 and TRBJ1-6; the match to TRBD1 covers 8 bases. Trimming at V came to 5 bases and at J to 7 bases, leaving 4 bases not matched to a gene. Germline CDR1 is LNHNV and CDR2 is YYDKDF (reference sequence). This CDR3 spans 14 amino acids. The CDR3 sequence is CATSVGTGNSPLHF. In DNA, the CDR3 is TGTGCCACCAGCGTGGGGACAGGAAATTCACCCCTCCACTTT.

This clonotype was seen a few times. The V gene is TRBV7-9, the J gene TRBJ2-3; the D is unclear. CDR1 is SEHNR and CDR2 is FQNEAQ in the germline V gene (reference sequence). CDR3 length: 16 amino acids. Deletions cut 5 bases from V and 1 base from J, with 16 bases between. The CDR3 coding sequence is TGTGCCAGCAGCCGCGAACACGCGCACGGCACAGATACGCAGTATTTT. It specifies CASSREHAHGTDTQYF.

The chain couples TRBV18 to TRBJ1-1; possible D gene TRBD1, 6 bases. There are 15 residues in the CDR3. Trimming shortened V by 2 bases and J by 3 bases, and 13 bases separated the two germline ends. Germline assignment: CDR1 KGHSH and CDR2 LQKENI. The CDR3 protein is CASSPLGHRDTEAFF. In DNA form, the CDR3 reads TGTGCCAGCTCACCATTGGGACACCGGGACACTGAAGCTTTCTTT.

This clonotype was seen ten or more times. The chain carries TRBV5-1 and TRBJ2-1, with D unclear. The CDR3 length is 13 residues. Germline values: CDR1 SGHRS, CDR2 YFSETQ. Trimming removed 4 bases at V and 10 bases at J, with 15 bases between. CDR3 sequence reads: CASSPNEVKEQFF. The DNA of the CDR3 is TGCGCCAGCAGCCCCAACGAGGTAAAAGAGCAGTTCTTC.

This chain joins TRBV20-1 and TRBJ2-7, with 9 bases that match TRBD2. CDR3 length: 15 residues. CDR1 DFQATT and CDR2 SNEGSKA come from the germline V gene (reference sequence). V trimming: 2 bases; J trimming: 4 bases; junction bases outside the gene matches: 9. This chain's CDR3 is CSARSWREGLYEQYF. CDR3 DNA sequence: TGCAGTGCTAGAAGCTGGCGGGAGGGCCTTTACGAGCAGTACTTC.

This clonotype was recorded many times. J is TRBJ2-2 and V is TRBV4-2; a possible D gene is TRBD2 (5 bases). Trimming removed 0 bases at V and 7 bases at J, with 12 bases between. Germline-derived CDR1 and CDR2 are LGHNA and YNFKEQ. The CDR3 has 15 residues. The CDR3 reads CASSQEPSGNGELFF. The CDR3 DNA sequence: TGTGCCAGCAGCCAAGAGCCAAGCGGCAACGGGGAGCTGTTTTTT.

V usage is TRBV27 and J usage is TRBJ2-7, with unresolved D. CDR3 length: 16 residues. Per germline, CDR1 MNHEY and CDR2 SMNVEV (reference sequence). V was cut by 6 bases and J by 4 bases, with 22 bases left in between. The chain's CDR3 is CASSPFTPFPKYEQYF. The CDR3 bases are TGTGCCAGCAGCCCTTTCACCCCTTTCCCCAAGTACGAGCAGTACTTC.

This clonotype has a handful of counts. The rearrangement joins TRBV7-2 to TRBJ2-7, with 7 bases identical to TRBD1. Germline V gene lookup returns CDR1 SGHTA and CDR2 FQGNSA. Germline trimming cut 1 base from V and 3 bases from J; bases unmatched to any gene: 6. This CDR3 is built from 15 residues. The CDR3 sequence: CASSLVQGQIYEQYF. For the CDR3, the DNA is TGTGCCAGCAGCTTAGTCCAGGGACAGATCTACGAGCAGTACTTC.